The subject of this entry is one T cell receptor beta chain. Its target is unknown. At one boundary the junction diverges from the germline segment, which might be a read error. Up to 2 ug genomic DNA was used for TCRB CDR3 amplification. Profiled with immunoSEQ multiplex PCR; TCRdb holds only in-frame clones, not every one. Here the sample spans about 73,000 clones, around 80% being singletons. These data come from a study of glioma-infiltrating T cells after dendritic cell vaccination. Study details: Dendritic cells derived from monocytes and pulsed with autologous tumor lysate formed the vaccine. At biweekly intervals, patients got three intradermal dendritic cell vaccine injections.

General study findings and limits: Survival was not directly related to TCR clonality in these patients.

CDR3 size: 14 residues. Germline V gene lookup returns CDR1 SGDLS and CDR2 YYNGEE. This rearrangement joins TRBV9 to TRBJ2-1; D gene unclear. The specimen was blood, collected before dendritic cell vaccination. The origin of this receptor is a human donor with glioblastoma. The CDR3 protein is CVSSVAPVGNEQFF. DNA of the CDR3: TGTGTCAGCAGCGTAGCCCCGGTTGGCAATGAGCAGTTCTTC. Variable domain in full (rest from reference TRBV9 and TRBJ2-1): DSGVTQTPKHLITATGQRVTLRCSPRSGDLSVYWYQQSLDQGLQFLIQYYNGEERAKGNILERFSAQQFPDLHSELNLSSLELGDSALYFCVSSVAPVGNEQFFGPGTRLTVL.